Described below is a single TCR beta chain sequence and its context. These data belong to a study of response to subunit inactivated influenza vaccine. From the RT-PCR reads, TCRdb called clonotypes with MiXCR, one entry per CDR3 protein. The table shows roughly 500,000 distinct CDR3 sequences, with around 25% occurring only once. V shed 5 bases, J shed 4 bases, and the junction held 7 bases outside the gene matches. CDR1 and CDR2 from the germline V gene are MNHEY and SMNVEV (reference sequence). The CDR3 consists of 14 residues. This sample also appeared in a second study, on T cells expressing NK-cell markers. That paper notes: UMIs accompanied the 5'RACE template switching by which TCR beta cDNA was made. Sorted CD3+CD56+NKG2C+, CD3+CD56+NKG2C- and CD3+CD56-NKG2C+ T-cell subsets were beta-chain profiled. Several experiments added an anti-gamma-delta TCR antibody to sort only alpha-beta TCR T cells. The share of CD8+ T cells held by dominant NKG2C+ clonotypes was about 1.0-7.5% in more than 5 donors. These clonotypes also led the CD3+CD56-NKG2C+ fraction in four donors.

Material: CD4+ T cells sorted from PBMCs, obtained approximately 13 days after vaccination. The chain employs TRBV27 and TRBJ2-7; 8 nucleotides match TRBD2. The origin of this receptor is a middle-aged man who received an inactivated influenza vaccine. The CDR3 DNA is TGTGCCAGCAGTCCCTGTACTAGCGGTTACGAGCAGTACTTC. Its translation: CASSPCTSGYEQYF.